These T cell receptor beta chains were read from a single sample in a study of CD8+CD57+ T cells in acquired aplastic anemia. MiXCR was run by TCRdb on the reads, yielding one entry per CDR3 protein. The sample has approximately 160,000 distinct CDR3 sequences, 40% to 55% seen once; the top ten hold 3.2%. Sequencing used sorted CD4+, CD8+, or CD8+CD57+ T cells (not recorded which) from PBMCs. These receptors originate from a human donor with aplastic anemia. Each CDR3 is given without its conserved first and last residue.

TRBJ2-7	TRBV20-1	SARPRDSSYEQY
TRBJ1-2	TRBV3-1	ASSPYGTGSGYT
TRBJ2-7	TRBV20-1	SARDAQTYEQD
TRBJ1-5	TRBV7-2	ASSLSWVGQPQH
TRBJ1-5	TRBV12-3/TRBV12-4	ASSWKTEQPQH
TRBJ2-7	TRBV7-9	ASSPWRSYEQY
TRBJ2-7	TRBV7-2	ASSLIYEQY
TRBJ1-6	TRBV10-2	AIRGREGSPLH
TRBJ1-6	TRBV20-1	SALPDRGRNSPLH
TRBJ2-5	TRBV9	ASSELAGEQETQY
TRBJ2-3	TRBV20-1	SAIPSGISTDTQY
TRBJ2-7	TRBV25-1	ASSPTDREDYEQY
TRBJ2-1	TRBV11-2	ASSVGCTGTGTNEQF
TRBJ2-7	TRBV28	ASSLPFYSYEQY
TRBJ2-3	TRBV7-6	ASSLATSGRFTDTQY
.	TRBV24-1	ATSDQGQDTDTQH
TRBJ2-3	TRBV3-1	ASSQGTGSRSTDTQY
TRBJ1-6	TRBV7-9	ASSLRSRGESPLH
TRBJ2-2	TRBV2	ASKMAGARELF
TRBJ1-5	TRBV29-1	SVQGQGGGQPQH
TRBJ2-7	TRBV20-1	SARDLSGGVEQY
TRBJ2-5	TRBV11-3	ASRYDRWGETQY
TRBJ2-5	TRBV4-2	ASSQDRGGETQY
TRBJ2-2	TRBV9	ASSVGQATNTGELF
TRBJ2-2	TRBV7-8	AISRGAAGELF
TRBJ1-4	TRBV4-3	ASSQAGGLTNEKLF
TRBJ1-4	TRBV20-1	SAGQGATNEKLF
TRBJ1-2	TRBV5-1	ASSPQDRNYGYT
TRBJ2-1	TRBV2	ASSGLPGDNEQL
TRBJ1-5	TRBV11-1	ASSKGQGRYGNQPQH
TRBJ1-5	TRBV7-2	ASSLVGFSNQPQH
TRBJ2-7	TRBV10-1	ASSRDRTYEQY
TRBJ1-5	TRBV15	ATSGGTTGGYRQPQH
TRBJ1-1	TRBV7-9	ASSLGGGWNTEAF
TRBJ1-1	TRBV2	ASSEQGNTEAF
TRBJ2-1	TRBV7-2	ATSSGRQKQF
TRBJ2-7	TRBV5-1	ASSSTAQGAGSYEQY
TRBJ1-2	TRBV2	ASSELGQLYGYT
TRBJ1-6	TRBV7-2	ASSADSSGNSPLH
TRBJ1-6	TRBV6-4	ASSAKLYGSPLH
TRBJ2-3	TRBV19	ASSMVGGPPDTQY
TRBJ2-3	TRBV10-3	AISGLAGGTADTQY
TRBJ1-4	TRBV20-1	SARDFRVQEKLF
TRBJ1-2	TRBV2	ASASGGTYGYT
TRBJ2-5	TRBV15	ATSDPGGETQY
TRBJ1-6	TRBV4-2	ASSLTISGLRNSPLH
TRBJ1-2	TRBV15	ATSRDRNNYGYT
TRBJ2-3	TRBV24-1	ATNVGGSTDTQY
TRBJ2-1	TRBV7-2	ASSRDRYNEQF
TRBJ1-5	TRBV4-2	ASSQDAGGMRRQPQH
TRBJ2-1	TRBV30	AWSAKPGANSYNEQF
TRBJ1-6	TRBV4-2	ASSPRSRDRGQSYNSPLH
TRBJ2-1	TRBV2	ASRGGTANNEQF
TRBJ2-1	TRBV4-1	ASSQGWRLDDEQF